A selection of T cell receptor beta chains follows, all from one sample in a study of blood T cell repertoires in COVID-19. Measured with immunoSEQ multiplex PCR; TCRdb has only the in-frame clones, and not every one. Of tens of thousands of clones detected, 80% to 90% appear once; the ten largest clones hold about a tenth. Sample: peripheral blood. The receptors were gathered from a man between 70 and 80 years old with active or convalescent COVID-19. Both conserved end residues are part of each CDR3. Each record gives: D gene, clone size, V gene, J gene, CDR3 protein, CDR3 DNA. A D gene is named only where the DNA matches it firmly. Size is omitted from some rows. Given values are once, few, many or a class for expanded clones.

>TRBD2|.|TRBV7-9|TRBJ2-3
CASSSGTSGFADTQYF
TGTGCCAGCAGCTCAGGGACTAGCGGGTTCGCAGATACGCAGTATTTT
>TRBD1|.|TRBV18|TRBJ2-1
CASSPPGTDNEQFF
TGTGCCAGCTCACCACCGGGGACAGACAATGAGCAGTTCTTC
>.|.|TRBV3-1/TRBV3-2|TRBJ2-1
CASSQGGEQFF
TGTGCCAGCAGCCAAGGAGGAGAGCAGTTCTTC
>TRBD1|.|TRBV28|TRBJ1-2
CASSRDRAFGYTF
TGTGCCAGCAGTCGGGACAGGGCTTTTGGCTACACCTTC
>TRBD1|.|TRBV18|TRBJ1-3
CASSPGTGVGNTIYF
TGTGCCAGCTCACCAGGGACAGGGGTCGGAAACACCATATATTTT
>.|.|TRBV7-2|TRBJ1-1
CASSFGQGRMAFF
TGTGCCAGCAGCTTTGGGCAGGGCAGGATGGCTTTCTTT
>TRBD1|.|TRBV11-3|TRBJ2-5
CASSLVGTEGPWETQYF
TGTGCCAGCAGCTTAGTGGGGACAGAGGGCCCGTGGGAGACCCAGTACTTC
>.|few|TRBV5-1|TRBJ1-2
CASSLVGGEDGYTF
TGCGCCAGCAGCTTGGTGGGAGGGGAAGATGGCTACACCTTC
>TRBD1|once|TRBV6-2/TRBV6-3|TRBJ2-3
CASSNYGTGMGDTQYF
TGTGCCAGCAGCAATTACGGGACAGGGATGGGGGATACGCAGTATTTT
>.|once|TRBV18|TRBJ1-1
CASSPRGIPNTEAFF
TGTGCCAGCTCCCCAAGAGGGATCCCGAACACTGAAGCTTTCTTT
>.|few|TRBV28|TRBJ1-2
CASSVRKIYGYTF
TGTGCCAGCAGTGTCAGGAAAATCTATGGCTACACCTTC
>.|.|TRBV24-1|TRBJ2-1
CATSEPGASSYNEQFF
TGTGCCACCAGTGAGCCGGGAGCTAGCTCCTACAATGAGCAGTTCTTC
>TRBD2|once|TRBV24-1|TRBJ2-3
CATSDSPGVAGFGARDTQYF
TGTGCCACCAGTGACTCCCCTGGGGTAGCGGGCTTCGGAGCAAGAGATACGCAGTATTTT
>.|.|TRBV5-6|TRBJ1-5
CASSLGQGYQPQHF
TGTGCCAGCAGCTTGGGGCAGGGATATCAGCCCCAGCATTTT
>TRBD1|.|TRBV19|TRBJ1-2
CASSTGGPREGYTF
TGTGCCAGTAGTACAGGGGGCCCACGGGAAGGCTACACCTTC
>TRBD1|few|TRBV28|TRBJ1-1
CASSLGGQTPNTEAFF
TGTGCCAGCAGTTTAGGGGGACAGACGCCGAACACTGAAGCTTTCTTT
>.|.|TRBV27|TRBJ2-3
CASRFFGGTDTQYF
TGTGCCAGCAGGTTTTTCGGAGGCACAGATACGCAGTATTTT
>.|.|TRBV21-1|TRBJ2-7
CASTKGGGSGAEGYEQYF
TGTGCCAGCACCAAAGGAGGGGGAAGCGGGGCAGAGGGCTACGAGCAGTACTTC
>TRBD1|.|TRBV10-3|TRBJ2-3
CAISDRDRDTDTQYF
TGTGCCATCAGTGACCGGGACAGGGACACAGATACGCAGTATTTT
>TRBD2|.|TRBV27|TRBJ2-2
CASSPSVVAGSGELFF
TGTGCCAGCAGCCCCTCGGTGGTAGCGGGATCCGGGGAGCTGTTTTTT
>TRBD1|few|TRBV4-1|TRBJ1-6
CASSPQPGQAHSPLHF
TGCGCCAGCAGCCCGCAGCCGGGACAGGCCCATTCACCCCTCCACTTT
>TRBD1|.|TRBV14|TRBJ1-1
CASSRVQGLGESFF
TGTGCCAGCAGCCGTGTACAGGGGTTGGGGGAGTCTTTCTTT
>.|.|TRBV7-2|TRBJ2-5
CASSLALLAETQYF
TGTGCCAGCAGCTTAGCGCTCCTAGCAGAGACCCAGTACTTC
>.|.|TRBV30|TRBJ1-5
CAWSRQGPQPQHF
TGTGCCTGGAGTCGGCAGGGGCCCCAGCCCCAGCATTTT
>TRBD2|.|TRBV5-1|TRBJ2-3
CASSTQLAGVVDTQYF
TGCGCCAGCAGCACTCAACTAGCGGGAGTTGTAGATACGCAGTATTTT
>.|.|TRBV7-9|TRBJ2-1
CASSLDRNNEQFF
TGTGCCAGCAGCTTAGACAGGAACAATGAGCAGTTCTTC
>.|.|TRBV6-6|TRBJ1-2
CASSTTGSDYGYTF
TGTGCCAGCAGCACGACAGGATCCGACTATGGCTACACCTTC
>TRBD1|.|TRBV15|TRBJ2-1
CATSRGQWDGHEQFF
TGTGCCACCAGCAGGGGACAGTGGGATGGGCATGAGCAGTTCTTC
>.|.|TRBV6-5|TRBJ1-2
CASRDTEIYGYGYTF
TGTGCCAGCAGGGACACAGAGATCTACGGCTATGGCTACACCTTC
>TRBD2|.|TRBV19|TRBJ2-6
CASRKAGAGANVLTF
TGTGCCAGTAGAAAAGCGGGAGCTGGGGCCAACGTCCTGACTTTC
>.|few|TRBV3-1/TRBV3-2|TRBJ1-6
CASSQMAGGWNSPLHF
TGTGCCAGCAGCCAAATGGCGGGGGGCTGGAATTCACCCCTCCACTTT
>.|.|TRBV7-2|TRBJ2-7
CASSSPHGGVYEQYF
TGTGCCAGCAGCTCGCCACACGGGGGAGTCTACGAGCAGTACTTC
>TRBD1|.|TRBV30|TRBJ1-5
CAWSDRGNQPQHF
TGTGCCTGGAGTGACAGGGGAAATCAGCCCCAGCATTTT
>TRBD2|.|TRBV7-6|TRBJ2-1
CASSFSGTVYNEQFF
TGTGCCAGCAGCTTCAGCGGGACCGTGTACAATGAGCAGTTCTTC
>TRBD1|.|TRBV5-6|TRBJ1-2
CASSPGQGAYGYTF
TGTGCCAGCAGCCCGGGACAGGGGGCTTATGGCTACACCTTC
>.|.|TRBV27|TRBJ2-1
CASSLEFTHNEQFF
TGTGCCAGCAGTTTGGAGTTTACCCACAATGAGCAGTTCTTC
>.|.|TRBV12-3/TRBV12-4|TRBJ1-4
CASSLTEKLFF
TGTGCCAGCAGTCTGACAGAAAAACTGTTTTTT
>TRBD1|.|TRBV5-5|TRBJ2-2
CASTTGANTGELFF
TGTGCCAGCACTACAGGGGCGAACACCGGGGAGCTGTTTTTT
>.|.|TRBV2|TRBJ2-2
CASMRTGELFF
TGTGCCAGCATGAGGACCGGGGAGCTGTTTTTT
>TRBD1|.|TRBV28|TRBJ2-2
CASRLSGTGYTGELFF
TGTGCCAGCAGACTCTCGGGGACAGGGTACACCGGGGAGCTGTTTTTT
>.|.|TRBV12-3/TRBV12-4|TRBJ1-5
CASRHSDQPQHF
TGTGCCAGCAGACATTCCGATCAGCCCCAGCATTTT
>TRBD1|few|TRBV5-1|TRBJ1-3
CASSSGTAGNTIYF
TGCGCCAGCAGCTCCGGGACAGCCGGAAACACCATATATTTT
>.|once|TRBV24-1|TRBJ2-7
CATSDSLTYEQYF
TGTGCCACCAGTGATAGTCTAACCTACGAGCAGTACTTC
>TRBD2|.|TRBV3-1/TRBV3-2|TRBJ2-1
CASSRNPSGRRDNEQFF
TGTGCCAGCAGCCGCAATCCTAGCGGGAGGAGAGACAATGAGCAGTTCTTC
>.|.|TRBV7-2|TRBJ1-1
CASSLIGTGHRGTEAFF
TGTGCCAGCAGCCTTATCGGGACGGGACATAGAGGGACTGAAGCTTTCTTT
>TRBD1|.|TRBV19|TRBJ1-6
CASSTYLATSGTDVAPLHF
TGTGCCAGTAGTACCTACCTAGCCACTTCTGGGACAGATGTCGCACCCCTCCACTTT
>.|once|TRBV6-5|TRBJ2-2
CASLKNTGELFF
TGTGCCTCACTTAAGAACACCGGGGAGCTGTTTTTT
>.|.|TRBV6-5|TRBJ2-7
CASSLRTASYEQYF
TGTGCCAGCAGTCTCCGGACAGCCTCCTACGAGCAGTACTTC
>.|.|TRBV12-3/TRBV12-4|TRBJ1-1
CASSPRQYTEAFF
TGTGCCAGCAGCCCTAGACAGTACACTGAAGCTTTCTTT
>TRBD1|.|TRBV6-1|TRBJ2-5
CASSEGRQGAYRETQYF
TGTGCCAGCAGTGAAGGTAGACAGGGGGCTTATAGGGAGACCCAGTACTTC
>.|.|TRBV19|TRBJ2-7
CASSLQGVPYEQYF
TGTGCCAGTAGTCTACAGGGAGTCCCCTACGAGCAGTACTTC
>TRBD1|few|TRBV5-1|TRBJ1-5
CASSLGQGLNQPQHF
TGCGCCAGCAGCTTGGGACAGGGGCTTAATCAGCCCCAGCATTTT
>TRBD1|.|TRBV5-1|TRBJ1-4
CASSLDRGLNEKLFF
TGCGCCAGCAGCTTGGATAGGGGGCTTAATGAAAAACTGTTTTTT